This TCR beta chain was identified during a study of immune cell composition in non-small cell lung cancer (dated by TCRdb to 2015 to 2018). Broadly, across the study: Histologic subtype was assigned using H&E plus p63, CK5, Napsin A and TTF-1 immunohistochemistry, mainly lung adenocarcinoma or squamous cell carcinoma. Using Adaptive Biotechnologies, the researchers ran TCR-beta sequencing on 34 paired NSCLC tumour and non-adjacent lung specimens, along with around 25 tumour-only specimens. Supplementary cohort #1 consisted of roughly eleven lung adenocarcinoma cases with paired tumour/lung TCR-beta sequencing and with TIL populations generated to assess tumour reactivity. Several tumour specimens with TCR-beta data were of rare histological subtypes and were excluded from the subtype comparisons. What the work shows at the level of the full study, not this receptor alone: The reactivity cohort was only around nine cases, and tumour-reactive clones were not shown to share sequences with the dominant in vivo tumour-associated clones. No significant correlation was found between smoking pack-years and tumour TCR-beta clonality. Top 10 clone scores and productive clonality were significantly higher in lung squamous cell carcinoma than in lung adenocarcinoma tumours. Across fewer than 13 adenocarcinoma cases, the maximal tumour-associated clone frequency showed a strong correlation with TIL tumour reactivity, but overall clonality showed no such correlation. Tumour-associated clones >0.5% occurred in nearly half of NSCLC cases: about 33% of adenocarcinomas versus 65% to 85% of squamous carcinomas.

Frozen aliquots of unsorted single-cell suspensions were used for genomic DNA extraction with the QIAamp DNA kit. The tumour samples consisted of surgically resected non-small cell lung cancer tissue. Tissues were received within 2 hours of resection and processed immediately into single-cell suspensions. Tissue was broken up mechanically, digested enzymatically with DNase I, collagenase I and hyaluronidase for 30 minutes at 37 degrees C, and then filtered and RBC-lysed. To note about this clone: Its antigen remains unidentified. Base qualities were left out, and no much larger clone turns up one base away.

A two-step multiplex PCR was used to amplify TCR-beta CDR3 regions from genomic DNA, and Illumina-compatible adaptors were added in the second step. As a commercial immunoSEQ service, TCR-beta immunosequencing was carried out on an Illumina platform. On the study's bioinformatics: Repertoires were summarised by productive clonality and by Top 10 Clones, defined as the percentage of T-cell templates derived from the ten most frequent sequences. Values of productive clonality ranged from 0 to 1, with a monoclonal population indicated by a value of 1. Tumour-associated clones were defined as sequences comprising at least 0.1% of tumour T-cell templates but absent from matched non-adjacent lung, identified via log10 scatter plots. Two-group comparisons used Student's t-tests, stages used ANOVA, and relationships used linear regression, analysed in GraphPad Prism7 and R. Imported from immuneACCESS, the table was reduced by TCRdb to in-frame sequences with V and J called. These copies leave out some clones; in studies compared against another copy, an unresolved V gene accounts for under half, and the cause of the remainder is not known. From that table come the V and J calls and clone size; the DNA was used to work out D and trimming. The table for this sample lists about 6,600 clones; about 77% of them were counted only once. The ten biggest clones cover under 15% of the sample.

V is shortened by 0 bases, J by 3 bases, and the region joining them spans 18 bases. The CDR1 and CDR2 encoded by the germline V gene are MGHDK and SYGVNS. The CDR3 runs 18 residues from the cysteine to the phenylalanine. This entry keeps only the CDR3 DNA: 54 bases, framed from base 1. The sequenced sample was lung tumor tissue. The receptor was isolated from a human donor with non-small cell lung cancer. The chain is made from TRBV25-1 and TRBJ2-1, with the D gene uncertain. The CDR3 in this case is CASSEYGLGPLNYNEQFF. The DNA is as follows: TGTGCCAGCAGTGAATATGGTCTCGGTCCGCTGAACTACAATGAGCAGTTCTTC.